One and the same sample provided the 22 T cell receptor beta chains below, sequenced in a study of neoadjuvant nivolumab and ipilimumab in lung cancer. Assay used: immunoSEQ multiplex PCR; TCRdb lists only in-frame clones, some missing. This repertoire shows roughly 20,000 clones, about 87% found once; its top ten account for approximately 2%. Material: peripheral blood, obtained before neoadjuvant nivolumab, alone or with ipilimumab. These receptors came from an adult with non-small cell lung cancer.

The sample holds a few counts of this clone. The gene calls are TRBV25-1 and TRBJ2-6; the D is unclear. The CDR3 has 11 residues. V lost 7 bases and J 9 bases, leaving 7 bases between the germline ends. Germline-derived CDR1 and CDR2 are MGHDK and SYGVNS. The CDR3 DNA is TGTGCCAGCACTGACTTCAACGTCCTGACTTTC. Translated, it gives CASTDFNVLTF.

The chain links TRBV11-2 to TRBJ2-3; D remains unclear. Per the germline V gene, CDR1 is SGHAT and CDR2 is FQNNGV. This CDR3 contains 14 residues. V lost 5 bases and J lost 1, with 10 bases in between. Here the CDR3 DNA reads TGTGCCAGCAGCCCGCTCACAGGCACAGATACGCAGTATTTT. It encodes CASSPLTGTDTQYF.

The V gene is TRBV5-1, the J gene TRBJ2-7, with 8 bases lining up with TRBD1. Germline V gene sequence: CDR1 SGHRS, CDR2 YFSETQ. The V segment lost 0 bases and the J segment 3 bases; nucleotides outside the gene matches: 14. This CDR3 is 18 amino acids long. The CDR3 here is CASSLVIRTGNQFYEQYF. CDR3 sequence (DNA): TGCGCCAGCAGCTTGGTAATTAGGACAGGGAATCAATTCTACGAGCAGTACTTC.

CDR3 residues: CASRPSGTAATQYF. The CDR3, as DNA: TGTGCCAGCAGGCCCTCCGGGACAGCGGCAACCCAGTACTTC. V gene TRBV6-6 combines with J gene TRBJ2-5, with TRBD1 matching 7 bases. Unmatched junction bases numbered 12, after V lost 6 bases and J lost 8 bases. CDR3 length equals 14 residues. Germline V gene data show CDR1 as MNHNY and CDR2 as SVGAGI (reference sequence).

The rearrangement joins TRBV10-3 to TRBJ1-3; possibly TRBD1 for D (6 bases). V lost 8 bases to trimming and J lost 1 base, with 12 bases between them. The CDR3 contains 14 residues. Germline CDR1 is ENHRY and CDR2 is SYGVKD. The CDR3 DNA reads as TGTGCCATCGGGAAAGGGGGATCTGGAAACACCATATATTTT. It is translated as CAIGKGGSGNTIYF.

The rearrangement links TRBV5-5 to TRBJ2-7; 10 bases align to TRBD1. Trimming cost V 4 bases and J 7 bases; bases outside gene matches: 8. This CDR3 region has 14 residues. Per germline, CDR1 SGHKS and CDR2 YYEKEE (reference sequence). The CDR3 nucleotides read TGTGCCAGCAGCACAAGACAGGGGGCTTGGGAGCAGTACTTC. This codes for CASSTRQGAWEQYF.

The CDR3 reads CASSTGYGYTF. The CDR3 coding sequence is TGTGCCAGCAGTACGGGGTATGGCTACACCTTC. The gene calls are TRBV28 and TRBJ1-2, with no clear D. The germline V and J ends were trimmed by 5 bases and 5 bases, with 6 bases remaining between them. The CDR3 contains 11 residues. The V gene's germline CDR1 is MDHEN and CDR2 SYDVKM.

This clone appeared a single time. This chain uses TRBV19 with TRBJ2-7, with D possibly called TRBD1 or TRBD2 (5 bases each). The CDR3 loop spans 12 amino acids. Germline assignment: CDR1 LNHDA and CDR2 SQIVND (reference sequence). Between the trimmed V and J ends, which lost 8 bases and 0 bases, there was a span of 8 bases. The CDR3 here is CASCGGSYEQYF. DNA for the CDR3: TGTGCCAGTTGTGGGGGCTCCTACGAGCAGTACTTC. Supplemented by reference TRBV19 and TRBJ2-7, the full variable domain reads DGGITQSPKYLFRKEGQNVTLSCEQNLNHDAMYWYRQDPGQGLRLIYYSQIVNDFQKGDIAEGYSVSREKKESFPLTVTSAQKNPTAFYLCASCGGSYEQYFGPGTRLTVT.

The chain employs TRBV18 and TRBJ2-7; 9 bases are a match to TRBD2. Germline V CDR1 and CDR2: KGHSH, LQKENI. The length of the CDR3 is 15 residues. Trimming cost V 2 bases and J 2 bases; bases outside gene matches: 4. Written as DNA, the CDR3 is TGTGCCAGCTCACCAGGCAGCGGGAGGACCTACGAGCAGTACTTC. Protein product: CASSPGSGRTYEQYF.

The chain joins TRBV29-1 to TRBJ2-5; no clear D. This CDR3 contains 12 residues. V was trimmed by 6 bases and J by 2 bases, leaving 10 bases between them. In germline, CDR1 is SQVTM, CDR2 ANQGSEA. This CDR3 is CSVISGQETQYF. As DNA, the CDR3 is TGCAGCGTAATCAGTGGGCAAGAGACCCAGTACTTC. The whole variable domain, remainder taken from reference TRBV29-1 and TRBJ2-5, is SAVISQKPSRDICQRGTSLTIQCQVDSQVTMMFWYRQQPGQSLTLIATANQGSEATYESGFVIDKFPISRPNLTFSTLTVSNMSPEDSSIYLCSVISGQETQYFGPGTRLLVL.

This chain links TRBV21-1 with TRBJ2-3; the table's D call of TRBD2 was not tested on the DNA. TRBV21-1 corresponds to a pseudogene. The CDR3 is made up of 18 amino acids. The CDR3 is CASSKRGLSGRPTDTQYF. CDR3 in DNA: TGTGCCAGCAGCAAAAGGGGCCTTAGCGGGAGACCCACAGATACGCAGTATTTT.

The chain uses TRBV5-5 and TRBJ2-7; D gene unclear. V was cut by 2 bases and J by 4 bases, with 7 bases left in between. Germline CDR1 SGHKS, CDR2 YYEKEE (reference sequence). The CDR3 is made up of 12 amino acids. The CDR3 loop is CASSFLGYEQYF. CDR3 DNA: TGTGCCAGCAGCTTTCTAGGTTACGAGCAGTACTTC.

The V and J genes are TRBV6-1 and TRBJ1-2, with D tentatively TRBD1 (5 bases). CDR1 and CDR2 from the germline V gene are MNHNS and SASEGT. The V and J ends lost 4 bases and 4 bases respectively, with 22 bases between them. The length of the CDR3 is 17 residues. CDR3 DNA sequence: TGTGCCAGCAGTGTACCGGGACGATCCTCCGCAGCCTATGGCTACACCTTC. Translated: CASSVPGRSSAAYGYTF.

The V call is TRBV6-5, the J call TRBJ2-1; 7 bases are a match to TRBD2. CDR3 size: 13 residues. Trimming cost V 6 bases and J 8 bases; bases outside gene matches: 7. The germline gives CDR1 MNHEY, CDR2 SVGAGI. The CDR3 DNA follows: TGTGCCAGCAGATCAGCGGGAAGGGATGAGCAGTTCTTC. It yields the protein CASRSAGRDEQFF.

This chain links TRBV20-1 with TRBJ2-1; D tentatively reads TRBD1 or TRBD2 (5 bases each). The CDR3 is 11 amino acids. The germline V gene encodes CDR1 DFQATT and CDR2 SNEGSKA (reference sequence). Trimming removed 0 bases at V and 13 bases at J, with 10 bases between. The CDR3 region is CSARDEGLQFF. The CDR3, as DNA: TGCAGTGCTAGAGACGAGGGGCTACAGTTCTTC.

This chain connects TRBV18 to TRBJ1-2; possibly TRBD1 for D (6 bases). From germline, CDR1 is KGHSH and CDR2 LQKENI. This CDR3 spans 14 amino acids. V lost 3 bases and J 8 bases, leaving 16 bases between the germline ends. The CDR3 region has the DNA TGTGCCAGCTCACCCTCCGGGGGGCGCGGGGGCTACACCTTC. This codes for CASSPSGGRGGYTF. Full variable domain (rest looked up from reference TRBV18 and TRBJ1-2): NAGVMQNPRHLVRRRGQEARLRCSPMKGHSHVYWYRQLPEEGLKFMVYLQKENIIDESGMPKERFSAEFPKEGPSILRIQQVVRGDSAAYFCASSPSGGRGGYTFGSGTRLTVV.

This clone was detected only a few times. The chain carries TRBV7-3 and TRBJ1-1; possibly TRBD1 for D (6 bases). Germline loops: CDR1 SGHTA, CDR2 FQGTGA. The CDR3 runs 13 residues. With 3 bases removed from V and 6 bases from J, the gap between germline ends came to 11 bases. The CDR3 coding sequence is TGTGCCAGCAGCTTGAATAAGGGGGCTGAAGCTTTCTTT. This translates into CASSLNKGAEAFF.

The chain joins TRBV2 to TRBJ2-3; D is perhaps TRBD1 (5 bases). CDR3 length equals 14 residues. V shed 3 bases and J shed 6 bases, with 13 bases lying between them. In germline, CDR1 is SNHLY, CDR2 FYNNEI. The CDR3 spells CASSDRQGGDTQYF. The CDR3, as DNA: TGTGCCAGCAGTGACCGGCAGGGCGGCGATACGCAGTATTTT.

The rearrangement joins TRBV6-5 to TRBJ2-7; 11 bases map to TRBD1. The CDR3 is 15 amino acids. The ends lost 5 bases at V and 3 bases at J; junction bases unmatched: 6. Looked up from germline, CDR1 is MNHEY and CDR2 is SVGAGI. CDR3 residues: CASSSRDRGVYEQYF. DNA of the CDR3: TGTGCCAGCAGTAGCCGGGACAGGGGGGTCTACGAGCAGTACTTC.

The rearrangement joins TRBV19 to TRBJ1-2, with a possible D match to TRBD1 (5 bases). V gave up 5 bases and J gave up 4 bases, with 11 bases separating them. Germline V CDR1 and CDR2: LNHDA, SQIVND (reference sequence). The CDR3 loop spans 13 amino acids. CDR3 nucleotide sequence: TGTGCCAGTAGTCTGGGACGGCTCTATGGCTACACCTTC. Its translation is CASSLGRLYGYTF.

The chain joins TRBV25-1 to TRBJ2-1, with 10 bases that match TRBD2. The CDR3 consists of 15 residues. Germline values: CDR1 MGHDK, CDR2 SYGVNS. Trimming took 3 bases from V and 5 from J; bases not matched to a gene: 4. This CDR3 reads CASSDGLAGDNEQFF. The CDR3 region has the DNA TGTGCCAGCAGTGACGGCCTAGCGGGAGACAATGAGCAGTTCTTC. Full variable domain (remainder filled in from reference TRBV25-1 and TRBJ2-1): EADIYQTPRYLVIGTGKKITLECSQTMGHDKMYWYQQDPGMELHLIHYSYGVNSTEKGDLSSESTVSRIRTEHFPLTLESARPSHTSQYLCASSDGLAGDNEQFFGPGTRLTVL.

This sequence joins TRBV5-4 and TRBJ1-1, with D possibly TRBD1 on 5 matching bases. The V end was cut by 1 base, the J end by 3 bases, with 16 bases between. The CDR3 loop spans 16 amino acids. From germline, CDR1 is SGHNT and CDR2 YYREEE (reference sequence). The CDR3 sequence: CASSLSIGAGDTEAFF. CDR3 in DNA: TGTGCCAGCAGCTTGTCAATCGGTGCGGGGGACACTGAAGCTTTCTTT.